This T cell receptor (beta chain) was identified in a study of blood T cell repertoires in COVID-19. The germline CDR1 and CDR2 sequences are SNHLY and FYNNEI. The CDR3 loop spans 11 amino acids. Trimming removed 7 bases from V and 2 bases from J, with 6 bases in between. Source study methods: Reference gene primers were amplified, and this amplification served to estimate nucleated cell counts. Data came from immunoSEQ multiplex PCR; TCRdb stores just in-frame clones and leaves some out. That table is the source of V, J and clone size, and D and trimming were worked out from the DNA. This table holds 200,000 to 300,000 clones, over 75% found once.

The chain couples TRBV2 to TRBJ2-7; D remains unclear. The receptor's source is a human donor in a cohort sampled during active COVID-19. Input material: peripheral blood. For the CDR3, the DNA is TGTGCCAGCAAAGCTGCCTACGAGCAGTACTTC. Translated, it gives CASKAAYEQYF.